The source of this TCR beta chain is a study of T cell changes during pregnancy in multiple sclerosis. Germline V gene sequence: CDR1 MDHEN, CDR2 SYDVKM. CDR3 length: 12 residues. Trimming pared 4 bases from V and 3 bases from J, leaving 7 bases between. Measured with immunoSEQ multiplex PCR; TCRdb has only the in-frame clones, and not every one. The repertoire holds 35,000 to 50,000 clones, with 80% to 95% as singletons. The specimen was CD4+ T cells from peripheral blood mononuclear cells, collected in the first trimester of pregnancy. The source of this sequence is a female donor with multiple sclerosis, enrolled in a pregnancy study. The chain has TRBV28 and TRBJ2-7; no clear D gene. The CDR3 DNA reads as TGTGCCAGCAGTTATAGTTTCTACGAGCAGTACTTC. It encodes CASSYSFYEQYF.